This TCR beta chain was recorded in a study of read filtering for tumor transcriptome and immune sequencing. Ten or more counts support this clonotype. J lost 5 bases, V lost 0 bases, and 11 bases had no gene match. This CDR3 region has 17 residues. Germline loops: CDR1 DFQATT, CDR2 SNEGSKA (reference sequence). The library was built from about 400 ng RNA with molecular barcoded adaptors for alpha/delta and beta/gamma chains. TCRdb recomputed calls from the reads with MiXCR, one row per CDR3 protein. The sample has 94,000 or so distinct CDR3 sequences; 10% to 15% are singletons. The receptor was isolated from a donor older than 35 with multiple myeloma. Sequenced sample: a population of CD138-negative cells sorted from bone marrow. The chain joins TRBV20-1 to TRBJ2-3; 10 bases align to TRBD2. The CDR3 region has the DNA TGCAGTGCTAGAGATCCCGCTAGCGGGAGATTCGGAGATACGCAGTATTTT. The encoded protein is CSARDPASGRFGDTQYF.